The TCR beta chain under discussion was sequenced for a study of blood T cells in healthy people across ages (dated by TCRdb to 2014 to 2015). About the full investigation: In model experiments, roughly one uniquely barcoded TCR beta cDNA molecule per two T cells was captured by template switching. Using deep sequencing normalized with unique cDNA molecular identifiers, the study measured how TCR beta repertoire diversity changes with age. The donors were divided into four age groups: young (average around 15 years), middle-aged (approximately 39), aged (about 60) and long-lived (about 80). To avoid experimental bias, donors of different ages were randomly spread across the sequencing lanes. For two donors (one aged 18 to 30 and one aged 80 or older), the study analyzed two additional independent replicas of 1 million unique cDNA reads from the same blood draw.

The protocol used for the library was 5' RACE. The instrument given in TCRdb is Illumina HiSeq 2500. A second roughly 6 to 11 cycle PCR used a sample-barcoded 5' primer and a J-beta primer mix. Each TCR beta cDNA molecule received a unique molecular identifier from a template-switch 5' adaptor carrying 12 random nucleotides. Each sample yielded at least 2.5 million CDR3-containing paired-end reads. The Mint cDNA synthesis kit, primed by a TRBC-specific oligonucleotide, was used to synthesize first-strand cDNA from all RNA. Following uracil-DNA glycosylase treatment, a first 18-cycle PCR with universal primers M1SS and BC2_uni_R was performed on all cDNA. As for the original processing: Each sample was normalized by randomly selecting 1 million high-quality reads, each carrying a distinct molecular identifier. Reads sharing molecular identifiers were discarded rather than binned into consensus sequences. CDR3 identification, clonotype clustering and error correction used MiTCR with a Q25 quality threshold and the strictest error-elimination algorithm. A nonparametric unseen species model with Euler transformation was used to estimate lower-bound total TCR beta diversity. TCRdb reworked the public reads: Q25 trimming with fastp, MiXCR clone assembly, productive beta chains retained. Entries are consolidated by CDR3 protein sequence, retaining the most common genes and DNA. In this record, the V and J calls reflect TCRdb's handling and not the investigators' own analysis. The sample contains about 1.5 million distinct CDR3 sequences, about 43% of them found a single time. Approximately 7.9% of the sample is held by the ten biggest clonotypes.

The donors were 40 or so Caucasian individuals from Russia, aged roughly 6 to 90 years, who were systemically healthy. Ten milliliters of peripheral blood were drawn from each donor into EDTA-treated Vacutainer tubes. Ficoll-Paque density-gradient centrifugation was used to isolate PBMCs, with at least 7 million per sample. Trizol reagent was used to extract total RNA from the PBMCs, yielding at least 5.5 micrograms per sample. For every donor, flow cytometry on a PBMC aliquot measured the percentage of naive CD45RAhigh/CD27high T cells. Broader findings and caveats from the paper: Compared with the aged group, more naive CD4+ T cells, fewer expanded clones and increased TCR diversity were shown by the long-lived group, suggesting age selection. Estimates of total diversity based on one million sequenced T cells were regarded as lower bounds and as underestimates. Since profiling was done on bulk unsorted PBMCs, naive and antigen-experienced compartments could not be conclusively compared. There was a strong correlation between observed TCR beta diversity and the percentage of naive T cells measured by flow cytometry. Observed TCR beta diversity per million T cells fell roughly linearly with age, and a significant reduction was already apparent by age around 40. The CMV infection status of donors was not known, potentially confounding age-related changes in expanded clonotypes.

Worth noting for this clonotype: Its antigen is not yet known. The input lacks base qualities; no much larger clone sits a single base away.

CDR1 PRHDT and CDR2 FYEKMQ were looked up in the germline V gene (reference sequence). After removal of 5 bases from V and 0 bases from J, the junction retains 10 bases not matched to a gene. The CDR3 runs 17 residues from the cysteine to the phenylalanine. Of all the DNA, just the CDR3 is kept, 51 bases in frame from base 1. The source of this sequence is a woman younger than 30 in good health. The specimen was blood. The sequence is built from TRBV13 and TRBJ2-4; 7 bases in between match TRBD1. The DNA sequence is TGTGCCAGCAGCCTCCGAAATACAGGGGTAGCCAAAAACATTCAGTACTTC. Its protein product is CASSLRNTGVAKNIQYF. The entire variable domain, with the stretches around the CDR3 drawn from the reference TRBV13 and TRBJ2-4 proteins, is AAGVIQSPRHLIKEKRETATLKCYPIPRHDTVYWYQQGPGQDPQFLISFYEKMQSDKGSIPDRFSAQQFSDYHSELNMSSLELGDSALYFCASSLRNTGVAKNIQYFGAGTRLSVL.